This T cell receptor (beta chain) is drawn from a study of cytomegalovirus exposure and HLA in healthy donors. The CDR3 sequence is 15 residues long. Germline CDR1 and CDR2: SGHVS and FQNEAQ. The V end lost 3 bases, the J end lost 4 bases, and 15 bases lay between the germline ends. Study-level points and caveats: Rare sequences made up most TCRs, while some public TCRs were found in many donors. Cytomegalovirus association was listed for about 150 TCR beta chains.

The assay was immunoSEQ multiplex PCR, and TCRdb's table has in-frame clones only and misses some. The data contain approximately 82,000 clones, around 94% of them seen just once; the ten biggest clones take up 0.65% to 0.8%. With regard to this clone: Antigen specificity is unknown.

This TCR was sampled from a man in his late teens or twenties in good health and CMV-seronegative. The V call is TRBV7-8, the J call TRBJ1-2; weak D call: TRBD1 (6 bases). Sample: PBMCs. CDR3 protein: CASSFRDTKFYGYTF. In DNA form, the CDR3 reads TGTGCCAGCAGCTTCCGGGACACGAAATTCTATGGCTACACCTTC.